This passage covers 27 T cell receptor beta chains from one sample sequenced in a study of T cell changes during pregnancy in multiple sclerosis (dated by TCRdb to the late 2010s). Library preparation was by the immunoSEQ multiplex PCR assay. TCRdb holds this immuneACCESS table with in-frame rearrangements only. Some clones are missing; in checked studies, unresolved V genes explain under half, and the rest has no known cause. The sample records tens of thousands of clones, just under 95% of which are singletons. The ten largest clones add up to less than 2% of the sample. Sample: peripheral blood, taken in the second trimester of pregnancy. The receptors were sampled from a female donor with multiple sclerosis, enrolled in a pregnancy study.

The rearrangement links TRBV4-3 to TRBJ1-3; 8 bases match TRBD1. Germline V lookup: CDR1 LGHNA, CDR2 YSLEER. The trim removed 1 base at V and 3 bases at J, leaving 11 bases unmatched. CDR3 length: 18 residues. This CDR3 reads CASSQVPAQGAGGNTIYF. The CDR3 nucleotides read TGCGCCAGCAGCCAAGTTCCAGCTCAGGGGGCAGGTGGAAACACCATATATTTT.

The chain joins TRBV13 to TRBJ1-2; D perhaps matches TRBD1 (5 bases). Germline V lookup: CDR1 PRHDT, CDR2 FYEKMQ (reference sequence). The V end lost 2 bases, the J end lost 2 bases, and 12 bases lay between the germline ends. This CDR3 is built from 15 residues. In nucleotides, the CDR3 is TGTGCCAGCAGCTTACGACAGCTCCAAAACTATGGCTACACCTTC. Its translation: CASSLRQLQNYGYTF. The full variable domain, with the rest looked up from reference TRBV13 and TRBJ1-2, is AAGVIQSPRHLIKEKRETATLKCYPIPRHDTVYWYQQGPGQDPQFLISFYEKMQSDKGSIPDRFSAQQFSDYHSELNMSSLELGDSALYFCASSLRQLQNYGYTFGSGTRLTVV.

The chain links TRBV10-3 to TRBJ2-3; TRBD2 agrees at 7 bases. V was pared by 2 bases and J by 2 bases, with 4 bases of the junction left unmatched. This CDR3 is built from 15 residues. The V gene's germline CDR1 is ENHRY and CDR2 SYGVKD. This CDR3 reads CAISEVAGPTDTQYF. CDR3 coding DNA: TGTGCCATCAGTGAGGTAGCGGGCCCCACAGATACGCAGTATTTT.

This chain joins TRBV5-1 and TRBJ1-2; 8 nucleotides match TRBD1. Germline V lookup: CDR1 SGHRS, CDR2 YFSETQ. Losses at the gene ends were 4 bases for V and 1 base for J; bases not matched to a gene: 9. This CDR3 has 16 amino acids. The DNA for the CDR3 is TGCGCCAGCAGCCCCCTGGGACAGGCTCTTAACTATGGCTACACCTTC. This encodes CASSPLGQALNYGYTF.

The chain employs TRBV6-6 and TRBJ1-1; D is ambiguous. CDR3 length: 15 residues. Between the trimmed V and J ends, which lost 7 bases and 5 bases, there was a span of 20 bases. Germline CDR1 and CDR2: MNHNY and SVGAGI (reference sequence). The CDR3 sequence: CASTLARGYSTEAFF. Written as DNA, the CDR3 is TGTGCCAGCACCTTAGCCCGAGGGTATTCGACTGAAGCTTTCTTT.

The V gene is TRBV14, the J gene TRBJ2-5, with a possible D match to TRBD2 (5 bases). Germline-derived CDR1 and CDR2 are SGHDN and FVKESK. CDR3 length equals 15 residues. V shed 2 bases and J shed 8 bases, with 18 bases lying between them. In DNA, the CDR3 is TGTGCCAGCAGCCAAACCCAACCTTGGGGAGAAACCCAGTACTTC. Its translation is CASSQTQPWGETQYF.

This clone was detected once. CDR3 in amino acids: CATSRKSGGLGNEQFF. In DNA, the CDR3 is TGTGCCACCAGCAGGAAAAGCGGGGGCCTAGGCAATGAGCAGTTCTTC. The V gene is TRBV15, the J gene TRBJ2-1; 8 nucleotides line up with TRBD2. The trim removed 3 bases at V and 6 bases at J, leaving 10 bases unmatched. The germline CDR1 and CDR2 sequences are LNHNV and YYDKDF (reference sequence). The CDR3 has 16 amino acids.

This sequence joins TRBV5-4 and TRBJ2-7, with 8 nucleotides matching TRBD2. Germline V lookup: CDR1 SGHNT, CDR2 YYREEE (reference sequence). This CDR3 is built from 15 residues. V lost 3 bases to trimming and J lost 0 bases; unmatched junction nucleotides: 5. CDR3 sequence reads: CASSYTSGHSYEQYF. CDR3 DNA: TGTGCCAGCAGCTATACTAGCGGCCACTCCTACGAGCAGTACTTC.

V gene TRBV5-1 combines with J gene TRBJ2-1; the match to TRBD2 covers 7 bases. V shed 0 bases, J shed 9 bases, and the junction held 9 bases outside the gene matches. CDR1 is SGHRS and CDR2 is YFSETQ in the germline V gene. The CDR3 loop spans 15 amino acids. Here the CDR3 DNA reads TGCGCCAGCAGCTTGGGGGCGGGAGATTTAGGTGAGCAGTTCTTC. Protein: CASSLGAGDLGEQFF.

The gene calls are TRBV6-6 and TRBJ1-2; 7 positions match TRBD1. The trim removed 5 bases at V and 7 bases at J, leaving 13 bases unmatched. The CDR3 contains 15 residues. Germline values: CDR1 MNHNY, CDR2 SVGAGI (reference sequence). CDR3 sequence (DNA): TGTGCCAGCAGTATAGACAGGGTGGGCTACAGTGGCTACACCTTC. As protein: CASSIDRVGYSGYTF.

The chain couples TRBV30 to TRBJ2-7, with D unclear. The CDR3 has 14 residues. Germline-derived CDR1 and CDR2 are GTSNPN and SVGIG (reference sequence). The V gene lost 2 bases and the J gene lost 6 bases, with 17 bases spanning the gap. The CDR3 DNA sequence: TGTGCCTGGAGTACCAGAGGCTTCTATTCCGAGCAGTACTTC. This sequence encodes CAWSTRGFYSEQYF.

The genes are TRBV6-5 and TRBJ2-1; the match to TRBD2 covers 7 bases. The CDR3 is 15 amino acids. V gave up 6 bases and J gave up 3 bases; unmatched junction bases: 8. Germline assignment: CDR1 MNHEY and CDR2 SVGAGI. CDR3 DNA: TGTGCCAGCAGGAGGGAGGGGAGTAACTACAATGAGCAGTTCTTC. This gives the protein CASRREGSNYNEQFF.

V and J are TRBV19 and TRBJ2-7; 7 bases map to TRBD1. Losses at the gene ends were 2 bases for V and 2 bases for J; bases not matched to a gene: 6. Germline CDR1 reads LNHDA; CDR2 reads SQIVND (reference sequence). This CDR3 is 15 amino acids long. CDR3 sequence reads: CASSISHRGTYEQYF. The CDR3 DNA follows: TGTGCCAGTAGTATAAGCCACAGGGGTACCTACGAGCAGTACTTC.

This chain connects TRBV10-3 to TRBJ2-5, with D possibly TRBD1 on 6 matching bases. This CDR3 comprises 14 residues. V lost 4 bases, J lost 2 bases, and 11 bases lay in between. Germline CDR1 ENHRY, CDR2 SYGVKD. The CDR3 loop reads CAISGGTQQETQYF. The CDR3 region has the DNA TGTGCCATCAGTGGAGGGACACAGCAAGAGACCCAGTACTTC.

The chain uses TRBV10-3 and TRBJ2-7, with D possibly being TRBD1 (6 bases). The CDR3 sequence is 14 residues long. The germline CDR1 and CDR2 sequences are ENHRY and SYGVKD. Trimming took off 7 bases at V and 5 bases at J, with 18 bases between the two ends. This chain's CDR3 is CAINAGRGVDEQYF. Here the CDR3 DNA reads TGTGCCATCAACGCCGGCAGGGGAGTGGACGAGCAGTACTTC.

The J gene is TRBJ1-5, the V gene TRBV27; 7 nucleotides agree with TRBD1. The germline V gene has CDR1 MNHEY and CDR2 SMNVEV (reference sequence). The V gene end was trimmed by 5 bases and the J gene end by 7 bases; junction bases not matched to a gene: 14. CDR3 length: 16 residues. Written as DNA, the CDR3 is TGTGCCAGCAGTAGCTACAGGGGTCGGTCGGGACAGCCCCAGCATTTT. It is translated as CASSSYRGRSGQPQHF.

The chain combines TRBV4-1 with TRBJ2-7, with D unclear. CDR3 size: 13 residues. Trimming removed 0 bases at V and 3 bases at J, with 6 bases between. Looked up from germline, CDR1 is MGHRA and CDR2 is YSYEKL. The CDR3 DNA reads as TGCGCCAGCAGCCAAGAACGACACTACGAGCAGTACTTC. The encoded protein is CASSQERHYEQYF.

This chain joins TRBV25-1 and TRBJ2-7; D perhaps matches TRBD1 (6 bases). Looked up from germline, CDR1 is MGHDK and CDR2 is SYGVNS. This CDR3 comprises 14 residues. Trimming removed 6 bases from V and 0 bases from J, with 12 bases in between. CDR3 sequence reads: CASRPGQHSYEQYF. DNA for the CDR3: TGTGCCAGCAGGCCGGGACAACACTCCTACGAGCAGTACTTC.

The chain joins TRBV19 to TRBJ2-3; the match to TRBD1 covers 7 bases. The CDR3 is made up of 13 amino acids. The V gene's germline CDR1 is LNHDA and CDR2 SQIVND (reference sequence). J was trimmed by 3 bases and V by 5 bases; bases with no gene match: 2. CDR3 nucleotide sequence: TGTGCCAGTAGTCCGGGACAGACAGATACGCAGTATTTT. Its protein product is CASSPGQTDTQYF.

The rearrangement links TRBV18 to TRBJ1-6; D possibly corresponds to TRBD1 (6 bases). The CDR3 has 16 amino acids. Germline values: CDR1 KGHSH, CDR2 LQKENI. V was trimmed by 4 bases and J by 0 bases, leaving 10 bases between them. CDR3 DNA sequence: TGTGCCAGCTCACTGACAGGTGTCTCCTATAATTCACCCCTCCACTTT. Residues: CASSLTGVSYNSPLHF.

This clone appeared a single time. The chain couples TRBV28 to TRBJ1-4; D may be TRBD1 (5 bases). This CDR3 is built from 15 residues. Per germline, CDR1 MDHEN and CDR2 SYDVKM. V was pared by 6 bases and J by 4 bases, with 15 bases between. The CDR3 nucleotides read TGTGCCAGCAGCAGACTCCCTCAGGGTAATGAAAAACTGTTTTTT. Amino acids: CASSRLPQGNEKLFF.

The chain uses TRBV28 and TRBJ2-1; 7 nucleotides match TRBD1. V was clipped by 0 bases and J by 7 bases; unmatched bases: 3. CDR1 is MDHEN and CDR2 is SYDVKM in the germline V gene. This CDR3 has 14 residues. CDR3 sequence: CASSLWGDRNEQFF. CDR3 DNA sequence: TGTGCCAGCAGTTTATGGGGGGACAGAAATGAGCAGTTCTTC.

The chain employs TRBV5-8 and TRBJ1-2; TRBD1 aligns across 8 bases. The germline CDR1 and CDR2 sequences are SGHTS and YDEGEE. V was pared by 2 bases and J by 5 bases, with 8 bases of the junction left unmatched. The CDR3 sequence is 15 residues long. The CDR3 loop reads CASSFGDRLGYGYTF. The CDR3 DNA reads TGTGCCAGCAGCTTTGGGGACAGGTTGGGGTATGGCTACACCTTC.

The J gene is TRBJ1-5, the V gene TRBV7-2, with D tentatively TRBD1 (6 bases). This CDR3 region has 14 residues. Germline CDR1 is SGHTA and CDR2 is FQGNSA. V gave up 0 bases and J gave up 4 bases, with 7 bases separating them. The CDR3 loop reads CASSLADRNQPQHF. CDR3 DNA sequence: TGTGCCAGCAGCTTAGCGGACAGAAATCAGCCCCAGCATTTT.

The chain uses TRBV10-3 and TRBJ2-1; D gene unclear. The V gene lost 2 bases and the J gene lost 2 bases, with 10 bases spanning the gap. The CDR3 totals 15 residues. Per germline, CDR1 ENHRY and CDR2 SYGVKD. The CDR3 protein is CAISEPSRAYNEQFF. The CDR3 coding sequence is TGTGCCATCAGTGAGCCTTCCCGGGCCTACAATGAGCAGTTCTTC.

This clone was recorded once. The chain uses TRBV18 and TRBJ2-3, with D tentatively TRBD1 (6 bases). The CDR3 is 16 amino acids. The ends were cut back, 0 bases at V and 0 bases at J, with 10 bases in the middle. Germline-derived CDR1 and CDR2 are KGHSH and LQKENI. As DNA, the CDR3 is TGTGCCAGCTCACCACCCGGGACAATGAGCACAGATACGCAGTATTTT. Translation: CASSPPGTMSTDTQYF.

The chain recombines TRBV19 with TRBJ2-5; 11 bases are a match to TRBD1. The V gene end was trimmed by 4 bases and the J gene end by 4 bases; junction bases not matched to a gene: 5. The CDR3 length is 15 residues. Germline V gene lookup returns CDR1 LNHDA and CDR2 SQIVND (reference sequence). This CDR3 is CASSKRTGGLETQYF. The DNA of the CDR3 is TGTGCCAGTAGTAAAAGGACAGGGGGCTTAGAGACCCAGTACTTC.